The 27 T cell receptor beta chains listed next were all sequenced from one sample in a study of OX40 agonist ivuxolimab in advanced cancers. Data came from immunoSEQ multiplex PCR; TCRdb stores just in-frame clones and leaves some out. The data contain 70,000 to 95,000 clones, 88% of them singletons. Specimen: CD4+ or CD8+ T cells sorted from blood, collected in a trial of the OX40 agonist ivuxolimab. Every receptor here comes from an adult with an advanced solid tumor such as melanoma, head and neck, liver or kidney cancer.

V is TRBV6-6 and J is TRBJ2-1; the match to TRBD1 covers 8 bases. CDR1 is MNHNY and CDR2 is SVGAGI in the germline V gene (reference sequence). This CDR3 is 15 amino acids long. Losses at the gene ends were 2 bases for V and 5 bases for J; bases not matched to a gene: 5. CDR3 DNA: TGTGCCAGCAGTTACGTAAAGGACAGGGACAATGAGCAGTTCTTC. This gives the protein CASSYVKDRDNEQFF.

The chain has TRBV18 and TRBJ1-1; D is ambiguous. The CDR3 loop spans 15 amino acids. Between the trimmed V and J ends, which lost 0 bases and 3 bases, there was a span of 11 bases. Germline V gives CDR1 KGHSH, CDR2 LQKENI. The CDR3, as DNA: TGTGCCAGCTCACCACCTGGGGAGGCGGACACTGAAGCTTTCTTT. Its translation: CASSPPGEADTEAFF.

The V and J genes are TRBV6-6 and TRBJ1-4, with TRBD1 matching over 8 bases. The CDR3 sequence is 16 residues long. V dropped 6 bases and J dropped 2; count of bases not matched to a gene: 8. Germline-derived CDR1 and CDR2 are MNHNY and SVGAGI (reference sequence). The CDR3 DNA is TGTGCCAGCAGCCCCGGACAGGGACGGACTAATGAAAAACTGTTTTTT. Translating gives CASSPGQGRTNEKLFF.

V is TRBV6-1 and J is TRBJ2-5, with 12 nucleotides matching TRBD2. There are 15 residues in the CDR3. After removal of 5 bases from V and 2 bases from J, the junction contained 3 bases not matched to a gene. CDR1 MNHNS and CDR2 SASEGT come from the germline V gene. The CDR3 nucleotides read TGTGCCAGCAGTAAAGGACTAGCGGGGCAAGAGACCCAGTACTTC. This codes for CASSKGLAGQETQYF.

The chain uses TRBV28 and TRBJ2-3, with 10 bases that match TRBD1. The ends lost 6 bases at V and 0 bases at J; junction bases unmatched: 6. Germline CDR1 and CDR2: MDHEN and SYDVKM. CDR3 size: 16 residues. In DNA form, the CDR3 reads TGTGCCAGCAGCCGTGGGACAGGGGTGAGCACAGATACGCAGTATTTT. Amino acid sequence: CASSRGTGVSTDTQYF.

This clone was detected only once. The same CDR3 also results from other DNA sequences found in this sample. V usage is TRBV5-6 and J usage is TRBJ2-3; 9 nucleotides agree with TRBD2. J was trimmed by 0 bases and V by 4 bases; bases with no gene match: 3. Germline CDR1 is SGHDT and CDR2 is YYEEEE. The CDR3 is made up of 15 amino acids. The CDR3 reads CASSRLADSTDTQYF. In DNA, the CDR3 is TGTGCCAGCAGCCGACTAGCGGATAGCACAGATACGCAGTATTTT. Using reference TRBV5-6 and TRBJ2-3 for the parts outside the CDR3, the full variable domain is DAGVTQSPTHLIKTRGQQVTLRCSPKSGHDTVSWYQQALGQGPQFIFQYYEEEERQRGNFPDRFSGHQFPNYSSELNVNALLLGDSALYLCASSRLADSTDTQYFGPGTRLTVL.

The chain has TRBV5-1 and TRBJ2-7; 9 bases map to TRBD2. Germline CDR1 reads SGHRS; CDR2 reads YFSETQ. CDR3 length: 14 amino acids. The V and J ends lost 4 bases and 2 bases, in that order; junction bases with no gene match: 4. The CDR3 protein is CASSVSGSAYEQYF. The CDR3 region has the DNA TGCGCCAGCAGCGTTAGCGGGAGTGCCTACGAGCAGTACTTC.

Written as DNA, the CDR3 is TGTGCCAGCAGCGAATCCCGGGGTGGAAAGACCCAGTACTTC. Translation gives CASSESRGGKTQYF. This chain uses TRBV9 with TRBJ2-5, with a tentative D call TRBD2 (5 bases). The CDR3 has 14 residues. Trimming removed 3 bases at V and 6 bases at J, with 15 bases between. Looked up from germline, CDR1 is SGDLS and CDR2 is YYNGEE.

The gene calls are TRBV30 and TRBJ2-3, with 9 nucleotides matching TRBD1. This CDR3 spans 14 amino acids. Trimming took 7 bases from V and 0 from J; bases not matched to a gene: 5. The V gene's germline CDR1 is GTSNPN and CDR2 SVGIG (reference sequence). This CDR3 reads CASQQGASTDTQYF. The CDR3 DNA reads TGTGCCTCGCAACAGGGGGCAAGCACAGATACGCAGTATTTT.

The chain joins TRBV5-1 to TRBJ2-2; 7 bases line up with TRBD2. The J segment lost 2 bases and the V segment lost 4 bases, leaving 8 bases of the junction unmatched. Germline V CDR1 and CDR2: SGHRS, YFSETQ. This CDR3 comprises 16 residues. In nucleotides, the CDR3 is TGCGCCAGCAGCCAGCAGGCGGGAGCAAACACCGGGGAGCTGTTTTTT. Residues: CASSQQAGANTGELFF.

V gene TRBV5-4 combines with J gene TRBJ2-7, with TRBD2 matching over 8 bases. V lost 4 bases, J lost 3 bases, and 9 bases stayed unmatched. Germline-derived CDR1 and CDR2 are SGHNT and YYREEE (reference sequence). This CDR3 has 15 residues. As DNA, the CDR3 is TGTGCCAGCAGCCCCATGGCGGGAGGATTCTACGAGCAGTACTTC. Residues: CASSPMAGGFYEQYF.

V and J are TRBV11-2 and TRBJ2-7, with D perhaps being TRBD1 or TRBD2 (6 bases each). Trimming cost V 0 bases and J 3 bases, with 15 bases left between them. The germline V gene has CDR1 SGHAT and CDR2 FQNNGV. This CDR3 has 16 amino acids. The CDR3 coding sequence is TGTGCCAGCAGCTTAGACGCAAACCGGGGGCTCTACGAGCAGTACTTC. This translates into CASSLDANRGLYEQYF.

This clone was picked up one time. The chain uses TRBV6-6 and TRBJ2-1; TRBD1 might be the D (6 bases). The length of the CDR3 is 16 residues. The germline V gene has CDR1 MNHNY and CDR2 SVGAGI (reference sequence). Trimming pared 2 bases from V and 7 bases from J, leaving 18 bases between. CDR3 amino acids: CASSYPDRLHRNEQFF. The CDR3 nucleotides are TGTGCCAGCAGTTACCCAGACAGGCTCCATCGGAATGAGCAGTTCTTC.

This clone was seen only once. This rearrangement joins TRBV5-1 to TRBJ2-5, with D possibly being TRBD1 (5 bases). CDR1 is SGHRS and CDR2 is YFSETQ in the germline V gene. Trimming took 1 base from V and 2 from J, leaving 9 bases between them. The length of the CDR3 is 14 residues. The CDR3: CASSLTGQQETQYF. The CDR3 DNA reads TGCGCCAGCAGCTTGACAGGTCAACAAGAGACCCAGTACTTC.

The chain uses TRBV9 and TRBJ2-2; 7 nucleotides match TRBD2. This CDR3 is 19 amino acids long. CDR1 SGDLS and CDR2 YYNGEE come from the germline V gene. Trimming at V came to 4 bases and at J to 0 bases, leaving 15 bases not matched to a gene. The CDR3 protein is CASSPRGGWGNPNTGELFF. The DNA of the CDR3 is TGTGCCAGCAGCCCCCGGGGAGGGTGGGGGAACCCGAACACCGGGGAGCTGTTTTTT. Looking up the rest from reference TRBV9 and TRBJ2-2 gives the full variable domain: DSGVTQTPKHLITATGQRVTLRCSPRSGDLSVYWYQQSLDQGLQFLIQYYNGEERAKGNILERFSAQQFPDLHSELNLSSLELGDSALYFCASSPRGGWGNPNTGELFFGEGSRLTVL.

The chain is built from TRBV5-1 and TRBJ2-7, with D perhaps TRBD2 (6 bases). V dropped 2 bases and J dropped 7 bases, with 16 bases sitting between them. Germline lookup yields CDR1 SGHRS and CDR2 YFSETQ. There are 14 residues in the CDR3. CDR3 sequence (DNA): TGCGCCAGCAGCTTTGGAGGGCCCGTGGAGGAGCAGTACTTC. Residues: CASSFGGPVEEQYF.

This clone showed up just a few times. The chain couples TRBV27 to TRBJ2-2, with 11 bases aligning to TRBD1. Germline CDR1 reads MNHEY; CDR2 reads SMNVEV (reference sequence). The CDR3 has 15 residues. J was trimmed by 3 bases and V by 5 bases; bases with no gene match: 2. The CDR3 region has the DNA TGTGCCAGCAGTAGGGACAGGGGGGACACCGGGGAGCTGTTTTTT. This codes for CASSRDRGDTGELFF.

This clone was observed a few times. The rearrangement links TRBV5-1 to TRBJ1-2; TRBD1 agrees at 9 bases. Germline trimming cut 6 bases from V and 6 bases from J; bases unmatched to any gene: 6. Germline assignment: CDR1 SGHRS and CDR2 YFSETQ. This CDR3 spans 13 amino acids. The CDR3 DNA reads TGCGCCAGCACCACCGGGACAGGGAATGGCTACACCTTC. This translates into CASTTGTGNGYTF.

This sequence joins TRBV7-9 and TRBJ1-1; D not certain. Between the trimmed V and J ends, which lost 2 bases and 5 bases, there was a span of 12 bases. Looked up from germline, CDR1 is SEHNR and CDR2 is FQNEAQ (reference sequence). The CDR3 length is 14 residues. The CDR3 DNA sequence: TGTGCCAGCAGCTTAACCGGGTACGAAACTGAAGCTTTCTTT. Its protein product is CASSLTGYETEAFF.

This chain links TRBV20-1 with TRBJ1-3; D is ambiguous. The germline gives CDR1 DFQATT, CDR2 SNEGSKA (reference sequence). The CDR3 consists of 10 residues. Trimming removed 5 bases at V and 7 bases at J, with 6 bases between. CDR3 bases: TGCAGTGCTGTTGGGAACACCATATATTTT. It yields the protein CSAVGNTIYF.

This clone was observed once. The CDR3 DNA is TGCGCCAGCAGCCAAGATGGAGGGAGCTCCTACGAGCAGTACTTC. As protein: CASSQDGGSSYEQYF. This chain joins TRBV4-1 and TRBJ2-7; weak D call: TRBD2 (6 bases). Per the germline V gene, CDR1 is MGHRA and CDR2 is YSYEKL. The CDR3 is 15 residues long. V was clipped by 0 bases and J by 0 bases, with 9 bases between them.

The chain has TRBV27 and TRBJ2-2, with 8 bases aligning to TRBD1. V lost 5 bases to trimming and J lost 5 bases; unmatched junction nucleotides: 16. The CDR3 covers 18 residues. Germline V CDR1 and CDR2: MNHEY, SMNVEV (reference sequence). Written as DNA, the CDR3 is TGTGCCAGCAGTCCCCTAACAGGGGGGTCGGGAAGAACCGGGGAGCTGTTTTTT. This gives the protein CASSPLTGGSGRTGELFF.

The rearrangement uses TRBV18 and TRBJ2-1; TRBD2 matches 9 bases. CDR3 length equals 15 residues. With V trimmed by 2 bases and J by 4 bases, 3 bases remained unmatched. CDR1 KGHSH and CDR2 LQKENI come from the germline V gene. DNA for the CDR3: TGTGCCAGCTCACCAGTAGCGGGAGAGTACAATGAGCAGTTCTTC. Amino acids: CASSPVAGEYNEQFF. Full variable domain (missing parts from reference TRBV18 and TRBJ2-1): NAGVMQNPRHLVRRRGQEARLRCSPMKGHSHVYWYRQLPEEGLKFMVYLQKENIIDESGMPKERFSAEFPKEGPSILRIQQVVRGDSAAYFCASSPVAGEYNEQFFGPGTRLTVL.

In its sample, this clone was seen once. The chain has TRBV7-8 and TRBJ1-5; 7 nucleotides match TRBD1. V shed 0 bases and J 7 bases; nucleotides not matched to a gene: 9. Germline-derived CDR1 and CDR2 are SGHVS and FQNEAQ. The CDR3 totals 16 residues. The CDR3 region is CASSLASWDRVQPQHF. In nucleotides, the CDR3 is TGTGCCAGCAGCTTAGCATCCTGGGACAGAGTGCAGCCCCAGCATTTT.

The chain joins TRBV4-2 to TRBJ2-5, with 10 bases lining up with TRBD2. The CDR3 runs to 17 residues. The V and J ends lost 0 bases and 6 bases, in that order; junction bases with no gene match: 10. CDR1 LGHNA and CDR2 YNFKEQ come from the germline V gene. This chain's CDR3 is CASSQDPAGGDLKTQYF. The DNA of the CDR3 is TGTGCCAGCAGCCAAGATCCAGCGGGAGGGGATTTGAAGACCCAGTACTTC.

The chain recombines TRBV19 with TRBJ2-2; the D gene is possibly TRBD1 (6 bases). There are 16 residues in the CDR3. Trimming pared 1 base from V and 7 bases from J, leaving 16 bases between. Germline CDR1 reads LNHDA; CDR2 reads SQIVND (reference sequence). CDR3 nucleotides: TGTGCCAGTAGTATAGGTCCGACAGGCACAAACGGGGAGCTGTTTTTT. It encodes CASSIGPTGTNGELFF.

This clone was observed once. The CDR3 is CASSLASGTDTQYF. For the CDR3, the DNA is TGCGCCAGCAGCTTGGCTAGCGGGACAGATACGCAGTATTTT. V and J are TRBV5-1 and TRBJ2-3; 8 bases are a match to TRBD2. V lost 0 bases and J lost 3; bases outside the gene matches: 0. The CDR3 extends over 14 amino acids. Germline V gene sequence: CDR1 SGHRS, CDR2 YFSETQ.